Reported below is one T cell receptor beta chain. What this receptor recognizes is not known. There are no base qualities to consult, and no much larger clone falls within one base. The data were produced on an Illumina HiSeq 1500. Through fastp at Q25 and MiXCR, TCRdb rebuilt clones from the public reads, retaining in-frame beta chains. A single entry per CDR3 protein holds the most common genes and DNA from its merged rows. The sample data list around 530,000 distinct CDR3 sequences, and about 15% of these were observed just once. The ten top clones hold 24% of the sample. The entry originates in a study of T cell repertoires in cytomegalovirus infection (dated by TCRdb to between 2017 and 2020). Context from the whole study: Because public TCR beta signatures pointed to carriage of CMV infection together with the matching HLA type, the HLA type of each donor mattered for the analysis. What the authors observed across the whole study: The ex vivo response was dominated by HLA-C-restricted CMV-specific TCR beta clonotypes, which also provided the single most frequent clonotype in two of eight donors. In both this cohort and an independent cohort of several hundred donors, the cumulative frequency of public TCR beta family members distinguished carriers of CMV infection plus the relevant HLA type.

Looking up the germline V gene yields CDR1 MNHEY and CDR2 SVGAGI. Trimming takes 8 bases off V and 6 bases off J; junction bases not matched to a gene: 11. The cysteine opens and the phenylalanine closes a CDR3 of 15 amino acids. Just CDR3 DNA is preserved here, 45 bases in frame from base 1. The sequence derives from a human donor in good health (CMV status not recorded). Some clones in this sample may be carry-over from other donors' samples. Material: CD8+ T cells from PBMCs. Rearrangement joined TRBV6-5 to TRBJ2-2; 8 bases in the junction line up with TRBD2. The CDR3 here reads CASAQNLAGPGELFF. The sequenced DNA: TGTGCCAGCGCTCAAAACCTAGCGGGCCCCGGGGAGCTGTTTTTT.